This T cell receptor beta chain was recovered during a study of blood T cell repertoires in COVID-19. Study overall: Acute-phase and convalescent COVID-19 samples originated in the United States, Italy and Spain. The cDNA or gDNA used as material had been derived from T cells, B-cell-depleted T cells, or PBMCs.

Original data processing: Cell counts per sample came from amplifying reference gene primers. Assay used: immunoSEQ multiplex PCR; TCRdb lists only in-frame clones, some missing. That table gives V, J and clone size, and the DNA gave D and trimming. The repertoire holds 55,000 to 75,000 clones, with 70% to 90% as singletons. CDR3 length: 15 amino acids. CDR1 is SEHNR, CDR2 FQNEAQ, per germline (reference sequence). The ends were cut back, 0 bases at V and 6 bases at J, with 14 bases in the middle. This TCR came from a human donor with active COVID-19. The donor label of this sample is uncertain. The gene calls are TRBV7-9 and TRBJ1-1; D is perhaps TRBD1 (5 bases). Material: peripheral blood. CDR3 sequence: CASSLAGAGGAEAFF. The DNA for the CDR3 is TGTGCCAGCAGCTTAGCTGGGGCCGGAGGGGCTGAAGCTTTCTTT.